The clone carrying this T cell receptor (beta chain) was counted at least ten times. In building TCR beta libraries, iRepertoire HTBI primers were used together with Arm-PCR of CDR3 regions. TCRdb re-called the multiplex PCR reads through MiXCR, storing one row per CDR3 protein. This sample carries hundreds of thousands of distinct CDR3 sequences, more than 20% of them seen once, and the ten largest clones take less than 25%. Sample time point: persistent/refractory GD, antithyroid drugs over 5 years with positive TRAb. RNA isolated from PBMCs was used to make the TCR library. The data originate from a study of regulatory T cells in long-lasting Graves disease. Germline V lookup: CDR1 MDHEN, CDR2 SYDVKM. Trimming removed 5 bases from V and 7 bases from J, with 17 bases in between. The CDR3 consists of 14 residues.

The sequencing here drew on peripheral blood mononuclear cells (PBMCs), taken when the disease was refractory, from a patient treated with antithyroid drugs. This clonotype was sampled from a female donor with Graves disease. This chain links TRBV28 with TRBJ2-5; possible D gene TRBD1, 5 bases. The CDR3 reads CASSARGARGTQYF. The CDR3 DNA follows: TGTGCCAGCAGTGCCCGTGGGGCAAGGGGGACCCAGTACTTC.